Presented here are 2 T cell receptor beta chains from one specimen sequenced in a study of CD8+ T cells in alopecia areata. The authors extracted RNA and reverse transcribed it into cDNA as the sequencing template. The repertoire was sequenced with immunoSEQ multiplex PCR; TCRdb's copy has only in-frame clones and lacks some. The sample contains about 120,000 clones, around 49% of which appear only once. Sequencing was performed on CD8+ T cells sorted from blood, taken at week 0. The receptors originated from a human donor with alopecia areata.

The chain employs TRBV15 and TRBJ2-3; D is undetermined. The CDR3 sequence is 12 residues long. Germline V gene sequence: CDR1 LNHNV, CDR2 YYDKDF (reference sequence). V lost 5 bases and J lost 4, with 7 bases in between. In DNA, the CDR3 is TGTGCCACCAGCGACGAAGCAGATACGCAGTATTTT. Encoded protein: CATSDEADTQYF. The full variable domain, in which reference TRBV15 and TRBJ2-3 provide the parts outside the CDR3, is DAMVIQNPRYQVTQFGKPVTLSCSQTLNHNVMYWYQQKSSQAPKLLFHYYDKDFNNEADTPDNFQSRRPNTSFCFLDIRSPGLGDTAMYLCATSDEADTQYFGPGTRLTVL.

This chain links TRBV30 with TRBJ2-2, with D uncertain. V lost 0 bases and J 1 base, leaving 3 bases between the germline ends. The CDR3 has 13 amino acids. CDR1 is GTSNPN and CDR2 is SVGIG in the germline V gene (reference sequence). CDR3 nucleotide sequence: TGTGCCTGGAGTGTTGTGAACACCGGGGAGCTGTTTTTT. Residues: CAWSVVNTGELFF.